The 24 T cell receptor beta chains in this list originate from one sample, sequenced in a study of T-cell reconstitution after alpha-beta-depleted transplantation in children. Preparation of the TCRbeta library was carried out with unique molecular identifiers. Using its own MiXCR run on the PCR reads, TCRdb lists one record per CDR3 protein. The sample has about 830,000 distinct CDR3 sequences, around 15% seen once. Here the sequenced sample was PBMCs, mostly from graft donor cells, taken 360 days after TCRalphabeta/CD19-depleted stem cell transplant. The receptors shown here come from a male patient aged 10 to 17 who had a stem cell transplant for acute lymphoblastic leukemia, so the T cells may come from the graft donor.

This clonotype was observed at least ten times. CDR3 in DNA: TGCGCCAGCAGACAACTAGTCACCGGGGAGCTGTTTTTT. Translation gives CASRQLVTGELFF. The chain has TRBV5-1 and TRBJ2-2, with a possible D match to TRBD2 (5 bases). The V end lost 5 bases, the J end lost 4 bases, and 9 bases lay between the germline ends. Germline CDR1 SGHRS, CDR2 YFSETQ. This CDR3 region has 13 residues.

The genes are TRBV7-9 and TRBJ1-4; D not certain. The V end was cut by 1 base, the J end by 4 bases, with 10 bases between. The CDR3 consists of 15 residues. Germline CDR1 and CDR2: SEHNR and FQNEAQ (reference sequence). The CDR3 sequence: CASSLEKTINEKLFF. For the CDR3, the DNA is TGTGCCAGCAGCTTAGAGAAGACGATTAATGAAAAACTGTTTTTT.

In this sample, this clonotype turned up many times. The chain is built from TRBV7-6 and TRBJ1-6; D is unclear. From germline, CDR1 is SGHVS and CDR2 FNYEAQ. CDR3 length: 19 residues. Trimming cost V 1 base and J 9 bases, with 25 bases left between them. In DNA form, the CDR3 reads TGTGCCAGCAGCTTAGTGGCCCCCTTTAAAACCGGTTCGAGTTCACCCCTCCACTTT. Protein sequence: CASSLVAPFKTGSSSPLHF.

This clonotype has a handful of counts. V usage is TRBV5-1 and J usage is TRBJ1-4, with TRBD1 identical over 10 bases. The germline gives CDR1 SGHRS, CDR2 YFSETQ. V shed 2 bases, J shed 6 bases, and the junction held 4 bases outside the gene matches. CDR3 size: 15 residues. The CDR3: CASSFRQGADEKLFF. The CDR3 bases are TGCGCCAGCAGCTTCCGACAGGGGGCGGATGAAAAACTGTTTTTT.

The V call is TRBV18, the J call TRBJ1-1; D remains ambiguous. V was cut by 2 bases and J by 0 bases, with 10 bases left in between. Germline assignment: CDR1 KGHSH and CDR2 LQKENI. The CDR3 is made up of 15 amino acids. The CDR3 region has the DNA TGTGCCAGCTCACCAAAGATAGGGATGAACACTGAAGCTTTCTTT. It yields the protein CASSPKIGMNTEAFF. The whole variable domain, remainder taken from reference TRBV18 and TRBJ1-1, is NAGVMQNPRHLVRRRGQEARLRCSPMKGHSHVYWYRQLPEEGLKFMVYLQKENIIDESGMPKERFSAEFPKEGPSILRIQQVVRGDSAAYFCASSPKIGMNTEAFFGQGTRLTVV.

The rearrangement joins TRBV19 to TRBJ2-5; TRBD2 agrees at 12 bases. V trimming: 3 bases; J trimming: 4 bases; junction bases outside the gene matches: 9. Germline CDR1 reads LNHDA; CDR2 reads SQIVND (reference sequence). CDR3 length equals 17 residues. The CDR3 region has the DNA TGTGCCAGTAGTATCGAGCTAGCGGGAGGGGTTGGAGAGACCCAGTACTTC. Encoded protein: CASSIELAGGVGETQYF.

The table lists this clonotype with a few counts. The CDR3 coding sequence is TGCAGTGCTAGAGATGGGTCTAGCGGGAGCTATGAGCAGTTCTTC. It translates to CSARDGSSGSYEQFF. The rearrangement uses TRBV20-1 and TRBJ2-1, with TRBD2 identical over 10 bases. CDR3 length: 15 amino acids. Germline CDR1 and CDR2: DFQATT and SNEGSKA (reference sequence). With 0 bases clipped from V and 8 bases from J, the junction kept 7 bases outside the gene matches.

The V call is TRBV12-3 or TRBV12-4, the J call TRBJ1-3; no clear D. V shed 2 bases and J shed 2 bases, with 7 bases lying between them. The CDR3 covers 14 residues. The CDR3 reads CASSLKGTGNTIYF. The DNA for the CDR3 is TGTGCCAGCAGTTTAAAAGGGACTGGAAACACCATATATTTT.

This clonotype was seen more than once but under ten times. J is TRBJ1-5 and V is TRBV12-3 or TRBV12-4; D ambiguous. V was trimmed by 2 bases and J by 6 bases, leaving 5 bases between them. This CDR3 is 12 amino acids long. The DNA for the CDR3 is TGTGCCAGCAGTTTACGACCTCAGCCCCAGCATTTT. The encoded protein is CASSLRPQPQHF.

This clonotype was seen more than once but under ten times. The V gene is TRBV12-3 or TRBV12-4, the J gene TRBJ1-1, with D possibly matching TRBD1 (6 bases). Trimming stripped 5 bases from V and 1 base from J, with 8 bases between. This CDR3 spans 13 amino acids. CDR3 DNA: TGTGCCAGCAGTAAGACAGGGAACACTGAAGCTTTCTTT. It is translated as CASSKTGNTEAFF.

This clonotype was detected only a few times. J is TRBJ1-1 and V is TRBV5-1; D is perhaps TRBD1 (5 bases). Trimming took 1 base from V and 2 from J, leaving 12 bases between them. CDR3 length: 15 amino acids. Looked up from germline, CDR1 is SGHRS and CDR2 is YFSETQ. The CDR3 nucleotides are TGCGCCAGCAGCTTGTTGCGGGGGGTCAACACTGAAGCTTTCTTT. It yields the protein CASSLLRGVNTEAFF.

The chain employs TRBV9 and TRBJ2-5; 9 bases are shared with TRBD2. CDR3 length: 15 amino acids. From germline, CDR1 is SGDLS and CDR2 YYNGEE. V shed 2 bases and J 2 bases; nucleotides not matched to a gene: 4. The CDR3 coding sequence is TGTGCCAGCAGCGTTAGCGGGAGTAGGCAAGAGACCCAGTACTTC. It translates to CASSVSGSRQETQYF.

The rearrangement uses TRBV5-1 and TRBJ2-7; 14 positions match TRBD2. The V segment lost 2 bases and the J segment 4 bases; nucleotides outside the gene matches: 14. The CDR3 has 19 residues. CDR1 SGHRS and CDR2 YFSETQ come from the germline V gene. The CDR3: CASSFSPGTSGRVFYEQYF. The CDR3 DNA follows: TGCGCCAGCAGCTTCTCGCCCGGGACTAGCGGGAGAGTTTTTTACGAGCAGTACTTC. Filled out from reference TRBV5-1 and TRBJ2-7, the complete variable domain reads KAGVTQTPRYLIKTRGQQVTLSCSPISGHRSVSWYQQTPGQGLQFLFEYFSETQRNKGNFPGRFSGRQFSNSRSEMNVSTLELGDSALYLCASSFSPGTSGRVFYEQYFGPGTRLTVT.

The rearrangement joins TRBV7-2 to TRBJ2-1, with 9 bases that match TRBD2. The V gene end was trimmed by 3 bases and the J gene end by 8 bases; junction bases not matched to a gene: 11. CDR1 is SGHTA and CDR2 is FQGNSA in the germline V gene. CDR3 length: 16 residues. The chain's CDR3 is CASSLSRASGTDEQFF. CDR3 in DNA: TGTGCCAGCAGCTTGAGTAGGGCTAGCGGGACCGATGAGCAGTTCTTC.

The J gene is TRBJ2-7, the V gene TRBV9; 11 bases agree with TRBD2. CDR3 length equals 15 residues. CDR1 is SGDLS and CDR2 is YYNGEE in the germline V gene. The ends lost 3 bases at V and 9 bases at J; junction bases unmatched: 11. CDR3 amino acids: CASSALAGGTGGQYF. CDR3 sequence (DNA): TGTGCCAGCAGCGCCTTAGCGGGAGGGACTGGTGGGCAGTACTTC.

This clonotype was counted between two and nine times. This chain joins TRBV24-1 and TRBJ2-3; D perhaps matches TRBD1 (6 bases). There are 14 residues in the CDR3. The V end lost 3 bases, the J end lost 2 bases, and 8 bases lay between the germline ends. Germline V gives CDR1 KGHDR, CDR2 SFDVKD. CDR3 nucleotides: TGTGCCACCAGTGATAGGGGGTTCACAGATACGCAGTATTTT. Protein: CATSDRGFTDTQYF.

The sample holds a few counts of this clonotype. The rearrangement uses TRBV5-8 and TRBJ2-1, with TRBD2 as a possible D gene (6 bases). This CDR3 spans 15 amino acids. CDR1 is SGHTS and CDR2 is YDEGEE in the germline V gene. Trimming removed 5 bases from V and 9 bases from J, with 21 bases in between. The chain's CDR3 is CASSPLAFIGFEQFF. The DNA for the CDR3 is TGTGCCAGCAGTCCCCTAGCGTTCATCGGATTTGAGCAGTTCTTC.

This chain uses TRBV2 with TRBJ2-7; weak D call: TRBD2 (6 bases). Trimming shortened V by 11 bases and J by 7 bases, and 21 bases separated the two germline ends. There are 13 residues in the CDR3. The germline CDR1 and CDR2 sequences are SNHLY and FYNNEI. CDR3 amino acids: CASIGLGGWEQYF. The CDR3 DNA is TGTGCCTCTATAGGCCTGGGGGGATGGGAGCAGTACTTC.

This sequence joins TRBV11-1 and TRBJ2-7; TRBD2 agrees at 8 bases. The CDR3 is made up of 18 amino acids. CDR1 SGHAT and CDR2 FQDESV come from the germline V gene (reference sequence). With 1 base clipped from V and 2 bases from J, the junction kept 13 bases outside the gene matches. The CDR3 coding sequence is TGTGCCAGCAGCTTAGAAGCGCTGAGCGGGAGTAGTCCCTACGAGCAGTACTTC. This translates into CASSLEALSGSSPYEQYF.

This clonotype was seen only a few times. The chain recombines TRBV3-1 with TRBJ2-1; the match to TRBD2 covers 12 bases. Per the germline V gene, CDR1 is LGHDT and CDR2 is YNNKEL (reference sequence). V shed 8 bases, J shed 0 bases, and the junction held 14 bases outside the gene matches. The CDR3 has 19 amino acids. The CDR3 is CASCWGLAGGRSSYNEQFF. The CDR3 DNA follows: TGTGCCAGCTGTTGGGGTCTAGCGGGAGGGAGAAGCTCCTACAATGAGCAGTTCTTC.

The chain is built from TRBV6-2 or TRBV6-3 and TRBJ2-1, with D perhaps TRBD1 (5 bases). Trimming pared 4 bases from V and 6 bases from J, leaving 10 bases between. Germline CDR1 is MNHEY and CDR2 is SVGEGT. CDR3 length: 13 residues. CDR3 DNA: TGTGCCAGCAGTTCAAACAGGCCCAATGAGCAGTTCTTC. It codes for CASSSNRPNEQFF.

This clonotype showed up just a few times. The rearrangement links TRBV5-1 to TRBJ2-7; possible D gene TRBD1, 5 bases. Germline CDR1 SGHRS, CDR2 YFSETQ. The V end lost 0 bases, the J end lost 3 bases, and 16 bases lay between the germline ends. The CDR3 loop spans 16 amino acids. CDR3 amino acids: CASSLVGARLYYEQYF. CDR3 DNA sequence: TGCGCCAGCAGCTTGGTAGGGGCTCGGCTATACTACGAGCAGTACTTC.

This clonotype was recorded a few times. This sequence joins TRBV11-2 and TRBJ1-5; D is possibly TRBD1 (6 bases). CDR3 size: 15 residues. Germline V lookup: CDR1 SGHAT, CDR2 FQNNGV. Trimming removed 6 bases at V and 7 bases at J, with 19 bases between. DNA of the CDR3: TGTGCCAGCAGTCAGGGGAGGAATGTACGGCAGCCCCAGCATTTT. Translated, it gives CASSQGRNVRQPQHF.

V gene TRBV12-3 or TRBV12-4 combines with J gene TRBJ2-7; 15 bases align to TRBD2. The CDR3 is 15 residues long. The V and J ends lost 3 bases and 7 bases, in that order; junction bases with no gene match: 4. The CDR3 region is CASSFGTSGRNEQYF. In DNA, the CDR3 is TGTGCCAGCAGTTTCGGGACTAGCGGGAGGAATGAGCAGTACTTC.